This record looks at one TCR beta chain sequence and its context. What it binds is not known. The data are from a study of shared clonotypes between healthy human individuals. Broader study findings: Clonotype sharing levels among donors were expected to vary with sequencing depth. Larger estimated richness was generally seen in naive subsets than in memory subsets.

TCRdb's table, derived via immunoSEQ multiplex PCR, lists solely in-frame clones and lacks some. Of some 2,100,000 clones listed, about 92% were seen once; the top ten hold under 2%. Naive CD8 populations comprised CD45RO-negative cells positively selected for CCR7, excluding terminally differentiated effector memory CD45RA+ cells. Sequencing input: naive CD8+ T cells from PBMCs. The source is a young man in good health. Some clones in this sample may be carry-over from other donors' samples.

The CDR3 sequence: CASSFGTSGSRTDTQYF. As DNA, the CDR3 is TGTGCCAGCAGTTTTGGGACTAGCGGGAGTCGGACAGATACGCAGTATTTT. The J gene is TRBJ2-3, the V gene TRBV28; TRBD2 matches at 14 bases. The CDR3 sequence is 17 residues long. The ends lost 3 bases at V and 3 bases at J; junction bases unmatched: 5. Germline CDR1 is MDHEN and CDR2 is SYDVKM.